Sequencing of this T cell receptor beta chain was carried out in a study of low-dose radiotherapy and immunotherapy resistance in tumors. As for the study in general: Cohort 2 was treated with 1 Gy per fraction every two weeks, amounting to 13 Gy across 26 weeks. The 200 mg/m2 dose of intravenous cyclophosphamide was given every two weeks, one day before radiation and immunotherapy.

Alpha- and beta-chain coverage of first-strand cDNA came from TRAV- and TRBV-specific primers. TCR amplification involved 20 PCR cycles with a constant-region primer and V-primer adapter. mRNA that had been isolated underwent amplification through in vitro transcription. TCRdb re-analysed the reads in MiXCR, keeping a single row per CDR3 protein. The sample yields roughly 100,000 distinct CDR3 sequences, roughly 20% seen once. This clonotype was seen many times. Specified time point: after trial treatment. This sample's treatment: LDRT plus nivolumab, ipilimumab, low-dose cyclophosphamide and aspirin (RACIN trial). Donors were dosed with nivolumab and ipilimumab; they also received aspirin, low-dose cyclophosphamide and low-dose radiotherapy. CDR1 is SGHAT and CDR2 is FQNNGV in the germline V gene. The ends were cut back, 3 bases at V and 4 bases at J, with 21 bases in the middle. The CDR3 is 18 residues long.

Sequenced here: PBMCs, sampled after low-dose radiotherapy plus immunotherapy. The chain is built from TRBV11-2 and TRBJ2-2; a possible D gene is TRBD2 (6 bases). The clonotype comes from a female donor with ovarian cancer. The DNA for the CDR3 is TGTGCCAGCAGCTTCTCACCTCGGGCTAGCGAAAGCACCGGGGAGCTGTTTTTT. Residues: CASSFSPRASESTGELFF.